One sample yielded the 14 T cell receptor beta chains listed below, sequenced in a study of regulatory T cells in long-lasting Graves disease. Time point defined: newly diagnosed GD, antithyroid drugs for less than 3 months. RNA from PBMCs was the source of the TCR library. Arm-PCR of CDR3 regions and iRepertoire HTBI primers were the basis on which TCR beta libraries were built. TCRdb analysed the multiplex PCR reads with MiXCR anew, one entry per CDR3 protein. The sample consists of approximately 400,000 distinct CDR3 sequences, about 15% of them appearing once. This same sample was also taken into another study, of T cells in Graves' hyperthyroidism and ophthalmopathy.

Specimen: peripheral blood mononuclear cells (PBMCs), collected at new diagnosis, from a patient treated with antithyroid drugs. The receptors stem from a woman in her thirties or forties with Graves disease.

The chain joins TRBV28 to TRBJ2-5; the match to TRBD2 covers 9 bases. Unmatched junction bases numbered 6, after V lost 4 bases and J lost 3 bases. The CDR3 has 15 amino acids. Per the germline V gene, CDR1 is MDHEN and CDR2 is SYDVKM. The CDR3 loop reads CASSSPAGGKETQYF. CDR3 nucleotide sequence: TGTGCCAGCAGTTCACCAGCGGGAGGAAAAGAGACCCAGTACTTC.

This clonotype was recorded many times. The chain is built from TRBV20-1 and TRBJ2-4; the D is unclear. The CDR3 covers 16 residues. The germline V gene has CDR1 DFQATT and CDR2 SNEGSKA (reference sequence). V lost 2 bases to trimming and J lost 0 bases, with 14 bases between them. The CDR3 region is CSARPSTKLAKNIQYF. In DNA form, the CDR3 reads TGCAGTGCTAGACCCTCGACAAAACTAGCCAAAAACATTCAGTACTTC.

This clonotype has more than one count but fewer than ten. The genes are TRBV7-8 and TRBJ2-3; 12 bases align to TRBD2. The CDR3 loop spans 19 amino acids. V shed 2 bases and J 5 bases; nucleotides not matched to a gene: 14. Germline V CDR1 and CDR2: SGHVS, FQNEAQ. CDR3 loop: CASSLKGLAGFMRRDTQYF. DNA for the CDR3: TGTGCCAGCAGCTTAAAAGGACTAGCGGGGTTCATGAGGAGAGATACGCAGTATTTT.

This clonotype was observed a few times. The V call is TRBV27, the J call TRBJ2-7; 14 nucleotides line up with TRBD2. There are 14 residues in the CDR3. The V gene end was trimmed by 2 bases and the J gene end by 7 bases; junction bases not matched to a gene: 1. The V gene's germline CDR1 is MNHEY and CDR2 SMNVEV (reference sequence). This CDR3 reads CASSLGTSGSEQYF. CDR3 nucleotide sequence: TGTGCCAGCAGTTTAGGGACTAGCGGGAGTGAGCAGTACTTC.

This clonotype occurred a few times. The J gene is TRBJ2-2, the V gene TRBV6-2 or TRBV6-3; possibly TRBD1 or TRBD2 for D (5 bases each). V lost 6 bases, J lost 0 bases, and 20 bases lay in between. The CDR3 runs to 18 residues. CDR1 is MNHEY, CDR2 SVGEGT, per germline. The CDR3 sequence is CASSSGTGGRANTGELFF. CDR3 in DNA: TGTGCCAGCAGCTCGGGAACAGGCGGGCGGGCGAACACCGGGGAGCTGTTTTTT.

This clonotype has ten or more counts. The chain carries TRBV27 and TRBJ2-7; 7 bases align to TRBD2. J was trimmed by 0 bases and V by 3 bases; bases with no gene match: 2. The CDR3 totals 14 residues. The germline V gene encodes CDR1 MNHEY and CDR2 SMNVEV (reference sequence). CDR3 bases: TGTGCCAGCAGTTTTGTAGCGGGCTCCTACGAGCAGTACTTC. Amino acid sequence: CASSFVAGSYEQYF.

This clonotype was counted ten times or more. The CDR3 spells CASSYPSTEAFF. The CDR3 bases are TGTGCCAGCAGTTATCCTAGCACTGAAGCTTTCTTT. V and J are TRBV28 and TRBJ1-1; D not certain. Trimming took off 4 bases at V and 4 bases at J, with 7 bases between the two ends. Germline CDR1 is MDHEN and CDR2 is SYDVKM. This CDR3 region has 12 residues. The entire variable domain, with the rest obtained from reference TRBV28 and TRBJ1-1, is as follows: DVKVTQSSRYLVKRTGEKVFLECVQDMDHENMFWYRQDPGLGLRLIYFSYDVKMKEKGDIPEGYSVSREKKERFSLILESASTNQTSMYLCASSYPSTEAFFGQGTRLTVV.

The chain is built from TRBV19 and TRBJ2-1; weak D call: TRBD2 (5 bases). V was shortened by 7 bases and J by 5 bases, with 21 bases between the two germline ends. Germline lookup yields CDR1 LNHDA and CDR2 SQIVND (reference sequence). This CDR3 contains 16 residues. The CDR3 DNA follows: TGTGCCAGTACACGGACTGATCTCCGAAGGGACAATGAGCAGTTCTTC. It translates to CASTRTDLRRDNEQFF.

This clonotype was detected many times. The V and J genes are TRBV7-8 and TRBJ2-2; 15 nucleotides match TRBD2. Per the germline V gene, CDR1 is SGHVS and CDR2 is FQNEAQ. The CDR3 is made up of 17 amino acids. Trimming at V came to 5 bases and at J to 5 bases, leaving 6 bases not matched to a gene. The CDR3 nucleotides are TGTGCCAGCAGCAGGACTAGCGGGAGGGCCATAACCGGGGAGCTGTTTTTT. Residues: CASSRTSGRAITGELFF.

The table lists this clonotype with many counts. The chain joins TRBV15 to TRBJ1-2; 8 nucleotides agree with TRBD1. V lost 3 bases to trimming and J lost 8 bases; unmatched junction nucleotides: 5. CDR3 size: 13 residues. CDR1 is LNHNV and CDR2 is YYDKDF in the germline V gene (reference sequence). The CDR3 is CATSRGRDRGYTF. The CDR3, as DNA: TGTGCCACCAGCAGGGGAAGGGACAGGGGCTACACCTTC. The full variable domain, in which reference TRBV15 and TRBJ1-2 provide the parts outside the CDR3, is DAMVIQNPRYQVTQFGKPVTLSCSQTLNHNVMYWYQQKSSQAPKLLFHYYDKDFNNEADTPDNFQSRRPNTSFCFLDIRSPGLGDTAMYLCATSRGRDRGYTFGSGTRLTVV.

The table lists this clonotype with many counts. The chain is built from TRBV6-2 or TRBV6-3 and TRBJ2-1, with 10 bases aligning to TRBD2. The CDR3 has 17 amino acids. V shed 0 bases, J shed 4 bases, and the junction held 6 bases outside the gene matches. The germline CDR1 and CDR2 sequences are MNHEY and SVGEGT. The CDR3 sequence: CASSYSRGAGGYNEQFF. The DNA for the CDR3 is TGTGCCAGCAGTTACTCTCGGGGAGCGGGAGGGTACAATGAGCAGTTCTTC.

This clonotype came up many times. The chain joins TRBV12-3 or TRBV12-4 to TRBJ2-7; D is uncertain. This CDR3 comprises 13 residues. Deletions cut 1 base from V and 1 base from J, with 5 bases between. CDR3 loop: CASSLDSSYEQYF. The CDR3 bases are TGTGCCAGCAGTTTAGACAGTTCCTACGAGCAGTACTTC.

This clonotype came up many times. The J gene is TRBJ2-1, the V gene TRBV12-3 or TRBV12-4; 7 nucleotides agree with TRBD1. Unmatched junction bases numbered 12, after V lost 4 bases and J lost 0 bases. This CDR3 is built from 18 residues. The CDR3 spells CASSSADRFIRSYNEQFF. CDR3 bases: TGTGCCAGCAGTTCGGCGGACAGGTTTATTCGCTCCTACAATGAGCAGTTCTTC.

This clonotype was counted at least ten times. The chain has TRBV29-1 and TRBJ2-7; possibly TRBD2 for D (6 bases). The V and J ends lost 6 bases and 3 bases respectively, with 18 bases between them. Germline CDR1 SQVTM, CDR2 ANQGSEA. The CDR3 loop spans 14 amino acids. The chain's CDR3 is CSVLHGEEGYEQYF. In DNA, the CDR3 is TGCAGCGTCTTACACGGAGAGGAGGGCTACGAGCAGTACTTC.